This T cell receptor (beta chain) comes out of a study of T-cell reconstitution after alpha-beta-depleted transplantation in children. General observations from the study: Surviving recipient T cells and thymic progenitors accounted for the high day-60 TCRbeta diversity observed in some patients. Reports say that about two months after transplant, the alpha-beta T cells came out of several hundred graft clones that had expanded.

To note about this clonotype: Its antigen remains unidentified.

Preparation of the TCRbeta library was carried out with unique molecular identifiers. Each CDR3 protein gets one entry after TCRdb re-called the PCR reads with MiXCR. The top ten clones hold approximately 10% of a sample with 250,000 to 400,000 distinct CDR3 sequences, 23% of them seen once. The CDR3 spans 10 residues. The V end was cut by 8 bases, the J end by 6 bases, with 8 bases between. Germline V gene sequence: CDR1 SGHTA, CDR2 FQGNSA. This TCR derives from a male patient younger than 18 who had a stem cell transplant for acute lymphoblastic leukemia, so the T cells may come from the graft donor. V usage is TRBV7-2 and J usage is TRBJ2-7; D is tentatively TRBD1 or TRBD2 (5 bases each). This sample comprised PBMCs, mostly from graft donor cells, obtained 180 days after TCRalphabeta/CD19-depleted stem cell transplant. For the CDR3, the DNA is TGTGCCAGCGGGACCTTCGAGCAGTACTTC. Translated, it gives CASGTFEQYF.